One and the same sample provided the 2 T cell receptor beta chains below, sequenced in a study of vaccination and CD4 T cells after COVID-19. As for treatment: approximately nine-day PBMC culture with coronavirus spike peptide pools or control peptides (ViraFEST assay). CD4+ T cells of the unexposed donor were collected before the COVID-19 pandemic (2011-2018). The assay that was used to sequence DNA from cultured CD4+ T cells was the Oncomine TCR Beta short-read assay. A single record per CDR3 protein comes from TCRdb applying MiXCR to the PCR reads. The sample includes about 5,700 distinct CDR3 sequences, around 42% seen only once; the top ten take 47%. No antigen has been identified for these receptors. Material for sequencing was CD4+ T cells from blood, cultured in vitro. Every receptor here comes from a human donor in good health.

The chain carries TRBV20-1 and TRBJ2-3; D unclear. The V gene's germline CDR1 is DFQATT and CDR2 SNEGSKA (reference sequence). The CDR3 is made up of 13 amino acids. Trimming took 2 bases from V and 1 from J, leaving 7 bases between them. In nucleotides, the CDR3 is TGCAGTGCTAGACAACCCGGCACAGATACGCAGTATTTT. This sequence encodes CSARQPGTDTQYF.

J is TRBJ1-1 and V is TRBV20-1; possible D gene TRBD1, 6 bases. The V and J ends lost 8 bases and 0 bases respectively, with 13 bases between them. Germline lookup yields CDR1 DFQATT and CDR2 SNEGSKA (reference sequence). The CDR3 has 13 residues. The CDR3 bases are TGCAGTACAAAGGGACACCTGAACACTGAAGCTTTCTTT. Protein: CSTKGHLNTEAFF.